This entry features one T cell receptor beta chain sequence. Its antigen is as yet unknown. This entry belongs to a study of cytomegalovirus exposure and HLA in healthy donors. CDR3 size: 14 residues. The trim removed 0 bases at V and 6 bases at J, leaving 0 bases unmatched. Germline CDR1 reads MRHNA; CDR2 reads SNTAGT. Primers for the PCR totalled 60 Vbeta and 13 Jbeta. Measured with immunoSEQ multiplex PCR; TCRdb has only the in-frame clones, and not every one. This table holds fewer than 150,000 clones, 60% to 80% found once. Study outcomes and limitations: Earlier findings revealed that most TCR beta V segments proved productive either about 87% or about 30% of the time. The study carried out a later analysis of TCR beta sequences. It associated around 17,000 of them with specific HLA alleles at a false discovery rate of 0.05.

The sequencing input was PBMCs. The sequence was obtained from a male donor in good health and CMV-seronegative. The chain employs TRBV6-4 and TRBJ2-1, with TRBD1 identical over 9 bases. This CDR3 reads CASSDSTGGNEQFF. The DNA for the CDR3 is TGTGCCAGCAGTGACTCGACAGGGGGCAATGAGCAGTTCTTC.